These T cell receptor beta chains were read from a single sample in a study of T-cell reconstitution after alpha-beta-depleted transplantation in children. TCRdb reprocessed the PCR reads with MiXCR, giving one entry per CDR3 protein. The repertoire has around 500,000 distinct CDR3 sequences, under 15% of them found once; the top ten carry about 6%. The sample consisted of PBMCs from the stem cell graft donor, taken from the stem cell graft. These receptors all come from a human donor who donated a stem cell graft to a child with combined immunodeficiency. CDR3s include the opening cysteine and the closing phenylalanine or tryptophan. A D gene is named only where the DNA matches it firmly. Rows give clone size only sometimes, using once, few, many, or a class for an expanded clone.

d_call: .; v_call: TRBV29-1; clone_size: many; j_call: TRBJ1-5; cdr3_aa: CSVRRPGGPQHF; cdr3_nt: TGCAGCGTGCGCAGACCGGGAGGGCCCCAGCATTTT
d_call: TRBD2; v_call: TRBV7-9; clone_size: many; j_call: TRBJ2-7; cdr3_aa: CASSPGPGLGSYEQYF; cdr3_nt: TGTGCCAGCAGCCCTGGGCCGGGACTAGGCTCCTACGAGCAGTACTTC
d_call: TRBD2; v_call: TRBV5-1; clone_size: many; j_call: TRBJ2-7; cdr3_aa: CASSLSSGIYEQYF; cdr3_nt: TGCGCCAGCAGTCTATCTAGCGGAATCTACGAGCAGTACTTC
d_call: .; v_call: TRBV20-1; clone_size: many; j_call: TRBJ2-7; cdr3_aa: CSASNPTYEQYF; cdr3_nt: TGCAGTGCTAGTAATCCCACATACGAGCAGTACTTC
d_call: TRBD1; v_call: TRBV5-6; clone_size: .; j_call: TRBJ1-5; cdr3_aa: CASSLRGPSNQPQHF; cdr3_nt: TGTGCCAGCAGCTTGAGGGGGCCGAGCAATCAGCCCCAGCATTTT
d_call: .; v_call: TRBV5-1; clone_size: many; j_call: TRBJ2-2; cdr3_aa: CASSPRGAELFF; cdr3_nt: TGCGCCAGCAGCCCAAGGGGGGCGGAGCTGTTTTTT
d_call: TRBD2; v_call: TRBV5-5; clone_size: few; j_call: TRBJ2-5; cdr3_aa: CASSWSPTGGARSETQYF; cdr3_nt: TGTGCCAGCAGCTGGAGCCCAACGGGGGGAGCGCGGTCGGAGACCCAGTACTTC
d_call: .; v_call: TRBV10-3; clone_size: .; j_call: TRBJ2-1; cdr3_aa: CAISLGRDNEQFF; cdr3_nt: TGTGCCATCAGTCTGGGGCGGGACAATGAGCAGTTCTTC
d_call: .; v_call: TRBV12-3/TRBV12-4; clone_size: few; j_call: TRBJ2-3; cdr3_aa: CASSFDRDITSTDTQYF; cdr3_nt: TGTGCCAGCAGTTTTGACCGGGACATCACTAGCACAGATACGCAGTATTTT
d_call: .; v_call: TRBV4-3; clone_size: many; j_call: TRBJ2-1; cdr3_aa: CASSQGGFRVKNEQFF; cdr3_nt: TGCGCCAGCAGCCAAGGGGGGTTTAGGGTAAAAAATGAGCAGTTCTTC
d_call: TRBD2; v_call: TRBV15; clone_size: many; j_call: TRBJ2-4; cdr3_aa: CATSEWGGAGENIQYF; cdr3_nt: TGTGCCACCAGCGAGTGGGGGGGAGCGGGCGAAAACATTCAGTACTTC
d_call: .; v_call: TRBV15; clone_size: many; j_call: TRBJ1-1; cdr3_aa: CAIQTGSENTEAFF; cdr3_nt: TGTGCCATCCAAACAGGGTCTGAGAACACTGAAGCTTTCTTT
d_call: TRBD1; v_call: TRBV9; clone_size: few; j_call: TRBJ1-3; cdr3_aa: CASSAGTAGNTIYF; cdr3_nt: TGTGCCAGCAGCGCCGGGACAGCCGGAAACACCATATATTTT
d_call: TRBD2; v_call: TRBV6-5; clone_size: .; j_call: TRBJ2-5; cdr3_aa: CASTAELGLAGEAQYF; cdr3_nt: TGTGCCAGCACCGCGGAGCTGGGACTAGCGGGAGAGGCCCAGTACTTC
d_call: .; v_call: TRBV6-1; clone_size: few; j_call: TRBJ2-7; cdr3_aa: CASSPPGTNMGYEQYF; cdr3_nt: TGTGCCAGCAGTCCCCCCGGGACGAATATGGGCTACGAGCAGTACTTC
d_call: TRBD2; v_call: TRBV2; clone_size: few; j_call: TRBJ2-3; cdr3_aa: CASSEDSGSADTQYF; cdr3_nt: TGTGCCAGCAGTGAAGATAGCGGGAGTGCAGATACGCAGTATTTT
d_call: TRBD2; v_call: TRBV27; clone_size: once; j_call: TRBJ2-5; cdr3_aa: CASNHGGRRETQYF; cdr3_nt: TGTGCCAGCAATCACGGCGGGAGGAGGGAGACCCAGTACTTC
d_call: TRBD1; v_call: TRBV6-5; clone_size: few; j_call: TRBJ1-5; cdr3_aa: CASSSSGGYNQPQHF; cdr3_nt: TGTGCCAGCAGTTCCTCAGGGGGCTACAATCAGCCCCAGCATTTT
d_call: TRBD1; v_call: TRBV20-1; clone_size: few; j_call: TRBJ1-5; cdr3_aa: CSARIAGTGSSQPQHF; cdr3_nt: TGCAGTGCTAGAATTGCCGGGACAGGTTCTAGTCAGCCCCAGCATTTT
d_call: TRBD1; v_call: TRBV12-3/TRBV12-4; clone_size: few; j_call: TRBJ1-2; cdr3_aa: CASSWDRASFYGYTF; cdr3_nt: TGTGCCAGCAGTTGGGACAGGGCCTCATTCTATGGCTACACCTTC
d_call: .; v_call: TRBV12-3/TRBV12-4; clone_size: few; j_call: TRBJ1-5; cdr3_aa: CASSLREEQPQHF; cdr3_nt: TGTGCCAGCAGTTTACGGGAAGAACAGCCCCAGCATTTT
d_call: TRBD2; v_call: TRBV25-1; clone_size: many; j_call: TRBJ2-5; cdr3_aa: CASSPGTSGRAEAQYF; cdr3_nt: TGTGCCAGCAGCCCTGGGACTAGCGGGAGGGCCGAGGCCCAGTACTTC
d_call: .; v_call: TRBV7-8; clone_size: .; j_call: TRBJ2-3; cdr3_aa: CASSRIRQVTDTQYF; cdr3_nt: TGTGCCAGCAGCCGTATCCGACAAGTCACAGATACGCAGTATTTT
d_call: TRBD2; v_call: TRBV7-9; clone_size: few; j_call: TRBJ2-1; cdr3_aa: CASSPGSGGAYNEQFF; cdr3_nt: TGTGCCAGCAGCCCCGGTAGCGGGGGGGCCTACAATGAGCAGTTCTTC
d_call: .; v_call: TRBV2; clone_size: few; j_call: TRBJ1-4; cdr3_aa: CASSGEGNNEKLFF; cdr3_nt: TGTGCCAGCAGTGGCGAGGGAAATAATGAAAAACTGTTTTTT
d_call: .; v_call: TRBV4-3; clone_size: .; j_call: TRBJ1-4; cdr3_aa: CASSQDGRTDLGEKLFF; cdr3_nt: TGCGCCAGCAGCCAAGATGGTCGGACGGACCTGGGTGAAAAACTGTTTTTT
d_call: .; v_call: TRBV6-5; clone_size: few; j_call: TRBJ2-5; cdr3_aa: CASSYDSYQETQYF; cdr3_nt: TGTGCCAGCAGTTACGACAGCTACCAAGAGACCCAGTACTTC
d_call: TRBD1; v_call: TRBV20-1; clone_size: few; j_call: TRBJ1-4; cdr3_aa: CSASGTVNEKLFF; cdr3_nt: TGCAGTGCTAGTGGGACAGTTAATGAAAAACTGTTTTTT
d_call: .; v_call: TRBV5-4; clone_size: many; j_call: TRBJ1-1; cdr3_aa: CASSLMLSGGAFF; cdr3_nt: TGTGCCAGCAGCTTGATGTTGTCCGGGGGAGCTTTCTTT
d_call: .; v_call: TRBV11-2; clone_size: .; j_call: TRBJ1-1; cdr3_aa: CASSLVGADWTEAFF; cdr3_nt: TGTGCCAGCAGCTTAGTTGGGGCAGATTGGACTGAAGCTTTCTTT
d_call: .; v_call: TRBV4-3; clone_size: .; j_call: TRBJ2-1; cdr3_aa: CASSQGGQDNNEQFF; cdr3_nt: TGCGCCAGCAGCCAAGGTGGCCAGGATAACAATGAGCAGTTCTTC
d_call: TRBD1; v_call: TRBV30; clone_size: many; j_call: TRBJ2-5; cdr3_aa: CAWSVHPGQGSETQYF; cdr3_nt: TGTGCCTGGAGTGTACACCCCGGACAGGGTAGTGAGACCCAGTACTTC
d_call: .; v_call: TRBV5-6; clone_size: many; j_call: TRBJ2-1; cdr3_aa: CASSFTGSRDEQFF; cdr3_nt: TGTGCCAGCAGCTTCACCGGGAGCCGGGATGAGCAGTTCTTC
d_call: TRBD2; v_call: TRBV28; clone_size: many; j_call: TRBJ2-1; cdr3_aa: CASSLVGLAFSEQFF; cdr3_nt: TGTGCCAGCAGTTTGGTTGGACTAGCGTTTTCTGAGCAGTTCTTC
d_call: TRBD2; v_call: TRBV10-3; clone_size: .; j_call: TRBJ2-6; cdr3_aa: CATSRSGSRSGANVLTF; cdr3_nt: TGTGCCACCTCAAGGAGCGGGAGTAGGTCTGGGGCCAACGTCCTGACTTTC
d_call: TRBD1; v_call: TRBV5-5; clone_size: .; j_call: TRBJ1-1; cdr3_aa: CASSPGTGGPNTEAFF; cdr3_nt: TGTGCCAGCAGCCCCGGGACAGGGGGCCCGAACACTGAAGCTTTCTTT
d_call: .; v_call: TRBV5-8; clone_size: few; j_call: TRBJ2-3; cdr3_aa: CASSGSGFWADTQYF; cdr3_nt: TGTGCCAGCAGCGGCTCCGGCTTCTGGGCAGATACGCAGTATTTT
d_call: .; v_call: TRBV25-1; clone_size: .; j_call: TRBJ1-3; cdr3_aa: CASSEYGSSGNTIYF; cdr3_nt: TGTGCCAGCAGTGAATACGGCAGCTCTGGAAACACCATATATTTT
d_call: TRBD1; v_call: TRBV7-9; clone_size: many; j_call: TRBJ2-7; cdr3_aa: CASSMGQGRAHEQYF; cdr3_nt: TGTGCCAGCAGCATGGGACAGGGTAGGGCTCACGAGCAGTACTTC
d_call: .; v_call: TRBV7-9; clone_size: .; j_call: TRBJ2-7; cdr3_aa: CASSFTDEQYF; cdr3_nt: TGTGCCAGCAGCTTTACGGACGAGCAGTACTTC
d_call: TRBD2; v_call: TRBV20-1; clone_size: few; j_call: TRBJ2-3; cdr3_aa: CSSIVTGTSGGSSTDTQYF; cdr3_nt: TGCAGTTCTATAGTGACCGGGACTAGCGGGGGGTCTAGCACAGATACGCAGTATTTT
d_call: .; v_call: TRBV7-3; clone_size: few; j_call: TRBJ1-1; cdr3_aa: CASSLTGGANTEAFF; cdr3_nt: TGTGCCAGCAGCTTAACGGGGGGCGCAAACACTGAAGCTTTCTTT
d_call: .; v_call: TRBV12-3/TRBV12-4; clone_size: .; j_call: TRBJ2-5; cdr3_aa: CASSLPEARGKTQYF; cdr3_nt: TGTGCCAGCAGTTTACCCGAAGCGCGGGGAAAGACCCAGTACTTC
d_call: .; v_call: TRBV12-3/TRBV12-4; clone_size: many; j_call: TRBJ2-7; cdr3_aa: CASSEQGGRVEQYF; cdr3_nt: TGTGCCAGCAGTGAACAGGGGGGGCGGGTCGAGCAGTACTTC
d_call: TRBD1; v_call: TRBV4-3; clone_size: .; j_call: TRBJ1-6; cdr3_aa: CASSQDRGQGAYSPLHF; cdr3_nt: TGCGCCAGCAGCCAAGATCGGGGACAGGGGGCGTACTCACCCCTCCACTTT
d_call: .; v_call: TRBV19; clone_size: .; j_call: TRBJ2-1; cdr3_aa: CASEGGANEQFF; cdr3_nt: TGTGCCAGTGAAGGGGGGGCGAATGAGCAGTTCTTC
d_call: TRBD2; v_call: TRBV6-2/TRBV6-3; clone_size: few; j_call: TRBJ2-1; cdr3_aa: CASRFFSGGPYNEQFF; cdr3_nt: TGTGCCAGCAGGTTCTTTAGCGGGGGGCCCTACAATGAGCAGTTCTTC
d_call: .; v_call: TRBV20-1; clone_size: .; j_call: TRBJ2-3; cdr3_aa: CSARGAGRGPRGDTQYF; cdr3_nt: TGCAGTGCTAGGGGGGCGGGGCGGGGGCCCCGGGGCGATACGCAGTATTTT
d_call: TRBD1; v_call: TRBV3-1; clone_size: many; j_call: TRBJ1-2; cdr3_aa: CASSQPGQGSGGYTF; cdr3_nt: TGTGCCAGCAGCCAACCTGGACAGGGATCGGGCGGCTACACCTTC
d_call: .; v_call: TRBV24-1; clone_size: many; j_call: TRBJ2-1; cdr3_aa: CATISRDKAYNEQFF; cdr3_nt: TGTGCCACCATATCACGGGACAAGGCATACAATGAGCAGTTCTTC
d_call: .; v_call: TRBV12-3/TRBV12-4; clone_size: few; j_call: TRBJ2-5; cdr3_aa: CASSPPSAKRDSGTQYF; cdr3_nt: TGTGCCAGCAGTCCCCCTTCGGCGAAGCGGGACAGCGGGACCCAGTACTTC
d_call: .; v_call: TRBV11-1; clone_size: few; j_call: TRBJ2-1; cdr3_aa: CASSLTGRSGNEQFF; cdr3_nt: TGTGCCAGCAGTCTTACTGGTCGGTCGGGCAATGAGCAGTTCTTC
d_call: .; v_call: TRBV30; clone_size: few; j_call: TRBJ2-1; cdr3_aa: CAWRGDTYNEQFF; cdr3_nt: TGTGCCTGGAGGGGAGACACCTACAATGAGCAGTTCTTC
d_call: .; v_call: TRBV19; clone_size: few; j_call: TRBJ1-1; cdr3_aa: CASRLAERRDTEAFF; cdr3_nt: TGTGCCAGTAGACTTGCGGAAAGGAGGGACACTGAAGCTTTCTTT
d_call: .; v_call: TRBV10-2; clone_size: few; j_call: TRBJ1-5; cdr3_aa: CASREMGGTSNQPQHF; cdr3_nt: TGCGCCAGCAGAGAAATGGGAGGGACGAGCAATCAGCCCCAGCATTTT
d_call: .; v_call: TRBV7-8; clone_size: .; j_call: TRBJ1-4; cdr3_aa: CASSLMHREYDEKLFF; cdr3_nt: TGTGCCAGCAGCTTAATGCACAGGGAGTACGATGAAAAACTGTTTTTT
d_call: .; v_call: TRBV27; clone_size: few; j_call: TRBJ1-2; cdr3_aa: CASSQQGLRNGYTF; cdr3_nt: TGTGCCAGCAGTCAACAGGGACTAAGGAATGGCTACACCTTC